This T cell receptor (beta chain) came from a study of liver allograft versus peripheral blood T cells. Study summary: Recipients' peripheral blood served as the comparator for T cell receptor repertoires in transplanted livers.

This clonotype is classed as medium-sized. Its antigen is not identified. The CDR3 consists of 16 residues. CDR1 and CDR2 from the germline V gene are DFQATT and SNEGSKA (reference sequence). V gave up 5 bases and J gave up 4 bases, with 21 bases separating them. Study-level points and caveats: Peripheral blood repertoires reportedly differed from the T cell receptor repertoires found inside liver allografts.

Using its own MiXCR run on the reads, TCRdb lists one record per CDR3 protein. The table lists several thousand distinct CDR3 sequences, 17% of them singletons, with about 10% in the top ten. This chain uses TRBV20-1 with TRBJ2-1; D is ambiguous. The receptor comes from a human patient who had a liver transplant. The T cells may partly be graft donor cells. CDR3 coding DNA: TGCAGTGCTCCATCCCCGATACCCACTCTTTACAATGAGCAGTTCTTC. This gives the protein CSAPSPIPTLYNEQFF.